This TCR beta chain was observed in a study of T-cell memory formation after mild COVID-19. Study-wide context: Among the donors, TCR clusters were largely specific to each donor. Whole-study findings and limits: CM and EM subsets held most contracting CD4+ clones; EMRA held CD8+ ones.

A single record per CDR3 protein comes from TCRdb applying MiXCR to the 5' RACE reads. Among some 69,000 distinct CDR3 sequences, roughly a sixth were seen once, and the ten largest hold 25% to 35%. The CDR3 consists of 15 residues. CDR1 and CDR2 from the germline V gene are LGHNT and FRNRAP. Trimming left V 4 bases short and J 2 bases short, with 13 bases between. About this clonotype: Its specificity is not known.

The chain joins TRBV12-5 to TRBJ2-3; no clear D. This receptor was identified in an adult woman who had mild COVID-19 (a few samples of this study predate the infection). Cell type and time point are not known. The sample comprised PBMCs or a T cell subset sorted from them (not recorded which). The chain's CDR3 is CASGSPERSTDTQYF. In nucleotides, the CDR3 is TGTGCTAGTGGTTCCCCAGAAAGGTCCACAGATACGCAGTATTTT.